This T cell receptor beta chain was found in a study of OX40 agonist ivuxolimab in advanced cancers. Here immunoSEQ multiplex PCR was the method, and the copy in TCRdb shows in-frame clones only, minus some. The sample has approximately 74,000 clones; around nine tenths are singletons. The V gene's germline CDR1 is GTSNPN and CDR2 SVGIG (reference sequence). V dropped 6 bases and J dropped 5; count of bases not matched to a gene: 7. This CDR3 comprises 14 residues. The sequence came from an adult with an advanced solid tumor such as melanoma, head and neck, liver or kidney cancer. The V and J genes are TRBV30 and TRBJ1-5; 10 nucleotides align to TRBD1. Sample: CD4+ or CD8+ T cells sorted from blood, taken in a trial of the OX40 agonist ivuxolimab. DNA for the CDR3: TGTGCCTGTGAGGGACAGGGGTTACATCAGCCCCAGCATTTT. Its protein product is CACEGQGLHQPQHF.